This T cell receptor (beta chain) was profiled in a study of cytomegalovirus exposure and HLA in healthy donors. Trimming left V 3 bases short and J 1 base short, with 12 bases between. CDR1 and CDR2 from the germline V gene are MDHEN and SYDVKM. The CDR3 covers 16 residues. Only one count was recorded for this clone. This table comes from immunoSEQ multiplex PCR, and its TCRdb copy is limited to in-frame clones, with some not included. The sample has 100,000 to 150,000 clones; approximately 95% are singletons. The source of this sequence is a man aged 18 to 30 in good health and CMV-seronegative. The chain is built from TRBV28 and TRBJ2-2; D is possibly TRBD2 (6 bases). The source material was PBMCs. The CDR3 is CASSFGPSENTGELFF. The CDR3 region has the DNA TGTGCCAGCAGTTTCGGGCCTAGCGAGAACACCGGGGAGCTGTTTTTT.